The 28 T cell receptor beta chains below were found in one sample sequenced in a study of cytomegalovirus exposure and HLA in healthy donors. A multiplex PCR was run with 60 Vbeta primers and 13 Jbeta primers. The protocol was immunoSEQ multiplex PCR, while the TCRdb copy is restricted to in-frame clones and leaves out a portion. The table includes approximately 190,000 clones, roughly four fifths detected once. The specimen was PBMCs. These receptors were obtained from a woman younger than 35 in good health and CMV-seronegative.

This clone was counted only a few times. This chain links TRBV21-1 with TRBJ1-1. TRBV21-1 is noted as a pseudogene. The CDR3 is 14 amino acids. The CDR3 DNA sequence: TGTGCCAGCAGCAAAGAGTCCCTAAGCACTGAAGCTTTCTTT. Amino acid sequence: CASSKESLSTEAFF.

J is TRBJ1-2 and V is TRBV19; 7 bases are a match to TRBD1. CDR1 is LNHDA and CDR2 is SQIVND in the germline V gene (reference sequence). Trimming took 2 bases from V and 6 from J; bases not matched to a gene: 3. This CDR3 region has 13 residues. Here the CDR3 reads CASSIRQGNGYTF. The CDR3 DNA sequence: TGTGCCAGTAGTATACGACAGGGAAATGGCTACACCTTC.

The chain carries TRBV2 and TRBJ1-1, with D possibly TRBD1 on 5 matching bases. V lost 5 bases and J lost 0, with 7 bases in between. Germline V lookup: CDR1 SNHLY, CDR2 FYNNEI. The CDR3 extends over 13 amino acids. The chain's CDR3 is CASSRQLNTEAFF. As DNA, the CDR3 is TGTGCCAGCAGTAGACAGTTGAACACTGAAGCTTTCTTT.

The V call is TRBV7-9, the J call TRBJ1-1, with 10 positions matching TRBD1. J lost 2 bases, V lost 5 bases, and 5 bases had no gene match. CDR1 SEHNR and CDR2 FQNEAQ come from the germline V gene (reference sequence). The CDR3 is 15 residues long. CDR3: CASSLRTGGNTEAFF. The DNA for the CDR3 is TGTGCCAGCAGCCTCCGGACAGGGGGAAACACTGAAGCTTTCTTT.

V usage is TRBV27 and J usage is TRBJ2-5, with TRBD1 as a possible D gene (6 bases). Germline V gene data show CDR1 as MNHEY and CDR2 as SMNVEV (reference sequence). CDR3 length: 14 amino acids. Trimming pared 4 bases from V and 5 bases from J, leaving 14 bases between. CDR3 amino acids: CASSSGQMRETQYF. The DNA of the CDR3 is TGTGCCAGCAGTTCAGGACAGATGCGGGAGACCCAGTACTTC.

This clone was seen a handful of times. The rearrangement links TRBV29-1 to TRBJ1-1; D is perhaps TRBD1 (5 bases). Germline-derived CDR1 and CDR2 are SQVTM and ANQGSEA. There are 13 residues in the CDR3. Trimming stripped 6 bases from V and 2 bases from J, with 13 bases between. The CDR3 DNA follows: TGCAGCGTCCCACCCGGGACTAACACTGAAGCTTTCTTT. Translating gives CSVPPGTNTEAFF. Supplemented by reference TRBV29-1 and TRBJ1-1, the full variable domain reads SAVISQKPSRDICQRGTSLTIQCQVDSQVTMMFWYRQQPGQSLTLIATANQGSEATYESGFVIDKFPISRPNLTFSTLTVSNMSPEDSSIYLCSVPPGTNTEAFFGQGTRLTVV.

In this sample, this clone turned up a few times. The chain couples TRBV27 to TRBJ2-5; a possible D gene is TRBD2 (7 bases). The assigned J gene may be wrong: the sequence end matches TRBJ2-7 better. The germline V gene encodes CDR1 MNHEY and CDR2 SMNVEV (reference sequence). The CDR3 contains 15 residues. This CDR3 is CASSPIRGGTYEQYF. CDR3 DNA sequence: TGTGCCAGCAGCCCAATAAGGGGGGGTACCTACGAGCAGTACTTC.

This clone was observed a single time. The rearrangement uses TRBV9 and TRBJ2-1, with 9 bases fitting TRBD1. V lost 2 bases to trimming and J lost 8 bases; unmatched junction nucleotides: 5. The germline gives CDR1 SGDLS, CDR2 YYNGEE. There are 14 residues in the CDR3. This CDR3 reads CASSVGTGNYEQFF. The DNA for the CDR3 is TGTGCCAGCAGCGTCGGGACAGGGAATTATGAGCAGTTCTTC. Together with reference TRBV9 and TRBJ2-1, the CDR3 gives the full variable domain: DSGVTQTPKHLITATGQRVTLRCSPRSGDLSVYWYQQSLDQGLQFLIQYYNGEERAKGNILERFSAQQFPDLHSELNLSSLELGDSALYFCASSVGTGNYEQFFGPGTRLTVL.

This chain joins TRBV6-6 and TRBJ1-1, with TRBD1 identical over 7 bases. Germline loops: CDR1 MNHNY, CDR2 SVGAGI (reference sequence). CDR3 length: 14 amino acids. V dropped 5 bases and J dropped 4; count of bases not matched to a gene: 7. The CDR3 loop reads CASSKQGSGTEAFF. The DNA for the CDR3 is TGTGCCAGCAGTAAACAGGGGTCTGGCACTGAAGCTTTCTTT.

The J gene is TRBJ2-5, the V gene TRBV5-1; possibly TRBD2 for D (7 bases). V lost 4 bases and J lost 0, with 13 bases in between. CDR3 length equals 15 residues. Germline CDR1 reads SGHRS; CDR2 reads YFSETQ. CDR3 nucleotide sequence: TGCGCCAGCAGCCCGTCCGGGGGGCACCAAGAGACCCAGTACTTC. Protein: CASSPSGGHQETQYF.

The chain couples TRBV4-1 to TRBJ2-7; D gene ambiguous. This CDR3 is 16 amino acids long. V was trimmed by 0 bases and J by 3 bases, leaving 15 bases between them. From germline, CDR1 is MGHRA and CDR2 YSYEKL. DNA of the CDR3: TGCGCCAGCAGCCAAGATAAACAGTTGGCCCTCTACGAGCAGTACTTC. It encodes CASSQDKQLALYEQYF.

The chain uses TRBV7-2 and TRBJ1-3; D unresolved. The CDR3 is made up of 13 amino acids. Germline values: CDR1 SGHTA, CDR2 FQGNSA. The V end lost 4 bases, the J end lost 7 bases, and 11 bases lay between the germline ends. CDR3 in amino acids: CASSYDPGNTIYF. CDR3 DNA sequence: TGTGCCAGCAGCTACGACCCCGGGAACACCATATATTTT.

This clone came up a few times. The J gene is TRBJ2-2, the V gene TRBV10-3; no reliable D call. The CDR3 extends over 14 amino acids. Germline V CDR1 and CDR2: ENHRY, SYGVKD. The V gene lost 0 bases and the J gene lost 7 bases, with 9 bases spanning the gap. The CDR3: CAISESEAVGELFF. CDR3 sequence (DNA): TGTGCCATCAGTGAGTCAGAGGCCGTCGGGGAGCTGTTTTTT.

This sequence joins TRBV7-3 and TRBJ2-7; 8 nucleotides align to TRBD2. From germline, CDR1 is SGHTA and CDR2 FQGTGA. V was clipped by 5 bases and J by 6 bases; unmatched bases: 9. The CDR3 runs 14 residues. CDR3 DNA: TGTGCCAGCAGCCTATCCGGGACTAGTTCCGAGCAGTACTTC. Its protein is CASSLSGTSSEQYF.

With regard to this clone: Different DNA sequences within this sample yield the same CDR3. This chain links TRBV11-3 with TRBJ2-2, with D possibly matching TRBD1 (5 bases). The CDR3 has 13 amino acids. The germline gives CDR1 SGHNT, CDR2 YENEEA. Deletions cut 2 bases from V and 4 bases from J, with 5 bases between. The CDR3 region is CASSLRGTGELFF. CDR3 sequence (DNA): TGTGCCAGCAGCTTAAGGGGCACCGGGGAGCTGTTTTTT. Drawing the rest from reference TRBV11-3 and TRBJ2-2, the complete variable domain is EAGVVQSPRYKIIEKKQPVAFWCNPISGHNTLYWYLQNLGQGPELLIRYENEEAVDDSQLPKDRFSAERLKGVDSTLKIQPAELGDSAVYLCASSLRGTGELFFGEGSRLTVL.

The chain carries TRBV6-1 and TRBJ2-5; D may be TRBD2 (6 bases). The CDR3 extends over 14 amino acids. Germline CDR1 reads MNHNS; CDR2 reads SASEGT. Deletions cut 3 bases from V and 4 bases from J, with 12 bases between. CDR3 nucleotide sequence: TGTGCCAGCAGTGACCTTGCGGGACGAGAGACCCAGTACTTC. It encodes CASSDLAGRETQYF.

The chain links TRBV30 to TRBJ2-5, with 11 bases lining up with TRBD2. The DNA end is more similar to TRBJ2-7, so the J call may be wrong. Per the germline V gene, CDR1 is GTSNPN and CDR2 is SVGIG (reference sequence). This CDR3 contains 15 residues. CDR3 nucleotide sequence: TGTGCCTGGAGTGGACTAGCGGGACTCGACTACGAGCAGTACTTC. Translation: CAWSGLAGLDYEQYF.

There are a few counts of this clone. CDR3 in amino acids: CASSRTGENTEAFF. The CDR3, as DNA: TGTGCCAGCAGCCGAACCGGGGAGAACACTGAAGCTTTCTTT. The chain has TRBV27 and TRBJ1-1; D unresolved. Between the trimmed V and J ends, which lost 6 bases and 1 base, there was a span of 12 bases. Germline V CDR1 and CDR2: MNHEY, SMNVEV (reference sequence). This CDR3 region has 14 residues.

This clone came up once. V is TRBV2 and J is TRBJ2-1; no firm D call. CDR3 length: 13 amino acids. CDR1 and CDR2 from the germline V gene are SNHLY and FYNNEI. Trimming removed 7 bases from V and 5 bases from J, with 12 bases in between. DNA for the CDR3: TGTGCCAGCAAGAGTCCCCTAAACAATGAGCAGTTCTTC. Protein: CASKSPLNNEQFF.

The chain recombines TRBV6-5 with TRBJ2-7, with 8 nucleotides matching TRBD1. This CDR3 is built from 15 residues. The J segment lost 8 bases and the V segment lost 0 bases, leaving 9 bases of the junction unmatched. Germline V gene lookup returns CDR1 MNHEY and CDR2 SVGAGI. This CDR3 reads CASSYSYLDRAKQYF. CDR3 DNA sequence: TGTGCCAGCAGTTACTCCTACCTGGACAGGGCAAAGCAGTACTTC.

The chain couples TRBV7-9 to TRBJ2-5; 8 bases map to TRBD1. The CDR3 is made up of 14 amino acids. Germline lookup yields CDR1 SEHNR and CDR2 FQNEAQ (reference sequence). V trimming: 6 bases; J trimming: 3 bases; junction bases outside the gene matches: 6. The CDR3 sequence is CASSEQGVEETQYF. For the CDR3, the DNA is TGTGCCAGCAGTGAACAGGGGGTTGAAGAGACCCAGTACTTC.

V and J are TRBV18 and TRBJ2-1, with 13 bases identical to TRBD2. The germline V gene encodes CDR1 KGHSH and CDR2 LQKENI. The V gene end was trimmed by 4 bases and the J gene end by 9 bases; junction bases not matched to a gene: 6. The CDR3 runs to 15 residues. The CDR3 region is CASSRTSGRAGEQFF. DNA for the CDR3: TGTGCCAGCTCACGAACTAGCGGGAGGGCCGGTGAGCAGTTCTTC.

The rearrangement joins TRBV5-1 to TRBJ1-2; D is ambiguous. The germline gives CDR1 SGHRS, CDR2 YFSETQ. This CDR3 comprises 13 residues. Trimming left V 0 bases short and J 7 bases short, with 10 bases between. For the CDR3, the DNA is TGCGCCAGCAGCTTGGATCCTAGCTCTGGCTACACCTTC. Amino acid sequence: CASSLDPSSGYTF.

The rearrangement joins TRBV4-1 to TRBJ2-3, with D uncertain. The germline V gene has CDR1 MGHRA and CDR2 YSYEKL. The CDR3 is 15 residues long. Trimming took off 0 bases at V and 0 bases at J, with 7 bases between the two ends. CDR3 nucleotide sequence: TGCGCCAGCAGCCAAGATGGCAGAAGCACAGATACGCAGTATTTT. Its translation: CASSQDGRSTDTQYF.

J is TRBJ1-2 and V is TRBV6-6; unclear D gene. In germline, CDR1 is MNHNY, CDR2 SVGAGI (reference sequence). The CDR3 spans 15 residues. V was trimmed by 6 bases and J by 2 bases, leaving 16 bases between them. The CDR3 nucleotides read TGTGCCAGCAGCCATCCCTCCCGAAGCAACTATGGCTACACCTTC. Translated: CASSHPSRSNYGYTF.

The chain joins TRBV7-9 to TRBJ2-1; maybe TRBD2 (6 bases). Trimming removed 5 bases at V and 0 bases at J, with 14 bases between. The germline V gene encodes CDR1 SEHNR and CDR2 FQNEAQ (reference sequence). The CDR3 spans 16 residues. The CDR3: CASSPRDLPSYNEQFF. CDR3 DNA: TGTGCCAGCAGCCCCCGGGACTTACCCTCCTACAATGAGCAGTTCTTC.

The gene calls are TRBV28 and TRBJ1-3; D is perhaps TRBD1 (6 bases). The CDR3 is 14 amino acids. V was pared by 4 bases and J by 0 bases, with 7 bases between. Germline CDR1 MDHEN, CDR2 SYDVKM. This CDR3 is CASSYRDSGNTIYF. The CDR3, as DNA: TGTGCCAGCAGTTACAGGGACTCTGGAAACACCATATATTTT.

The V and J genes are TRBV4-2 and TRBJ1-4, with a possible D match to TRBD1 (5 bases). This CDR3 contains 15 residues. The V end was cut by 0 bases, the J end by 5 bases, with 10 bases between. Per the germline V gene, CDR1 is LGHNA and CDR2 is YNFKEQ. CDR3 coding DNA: TGTGCCAGCAGCCAAGACAGGGCGATGAATGAAAAACTGTTTTTT. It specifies CASSQDRAMNEKLFF.